The 28 T cell receptor beta chains listed next were all sequenced from one sample in a study of molecular identifiers for immune sequencing clone quantification. TCRdb re-derived calls from the PCR reads in MiXCR, one entry per CDR3 protein. The data contain about 68,000 distinct CDR3 sequences, 15% to 20% of them singletons. Sequenced sample: naive CD8+ T cells from blood, with Jurkat cell RNA spiked in. Subset indicated: FACS-sorted CD8+CD4-CCR7+CD45RA+ naive T cells. The origin of the receptors is a human donor in good health. Some libraries in this study had Jurkat cell RNA spiked in.

In the case of this clonotype: This clone may be a read error of a much larger clone one base away. The rearrangement uses TRBV9 and TRBJ2-1, with no clear D. The CDR3 covers 13 residues. CDR1 and CDR2 from the germline V gene are SGDLS and YYNGEE. This chain's CDR3 is CAGSLPGTNEQFF. CDR3 bases: TGTGCCGGCAGCCTCCCCGGTACCAATGAGCAGTTCTTC.

This clonotype appeared a few times. This chain links TRBV28 with TRBJ2-1, with a tentative D call TRBD1 (6 bases). Germline CDR1 reads MDHEN; CDR2 reads SYDVKM. The CDR3 is 17 amino acids. The ends were cut back, 5 bases at V and 4 bases at J, with 21 bases in the middle. The CDR3 loop is CASSLDMRDTLYNEQFF. The DNA of the CDR3 is TGTGCCAGCAGTCTAGACATGAGGGACACTCTATACAATGAGCAGTTCTTC.

The table lists this clonotype with many counts. The chain combines TRBV20-1 with TRBJ1-4; D is undetermined. The CDR3 loop spans 16 amino acids. Germline loops: CDR1 DFQATT, CDR2 SNEGSKA (reference sequence). V was trimmed by 0 bases and J by 0 bases, leaving 11 bases between them. The CDR3 reads CSARDFGPTTNEKLFF. The CDR3 DNA follows: TGCAGTGCTAGAGATTTTGGACCGACAACTAATGAAAAACTGTTTTTT.

Ten or more counts support this clonotype. The chain recombines TRBV7-2 with TRBJ2-1, with 11 bases that match TRBD2. After removal of 4 bases from V and 6 bases from J, the junction contained 14 bases not matched to a gene. The CDR3 runs to 18 residues. The V gene's germline CDR1 is SGHTA and CDR2 FQGNSA. The DNA for the CDR3 is TGTGCCAGCAGCTCCGTTGTAGCGGGAGGGTTGCCTTTCAATGAGCAGTTCTTC. This sequence encodes CASSSVVAGGLPFNEQFF.

The table lists this clonotype with a few counts. The chain carries TRBV12-3 or TRBV12-4 and TRBJ2-7; no reliable D call. Deletions cut 2 bases from V and 5 bases from J, with 10 bases between. This CDR3 spans 13 amino acids. In DNA form, the CDR3 reads TGTGCCAGCAGTTTAAAAGCTGCTGACGAGCAGTACTTC. The encoded protein is CASSLKAADEQYF.

This clonotype was picked up many times. The rearrangement joins TRBV12-3 or TRBV12-4 to TRBJ2-3, with D possibly TRBD2 on 5 matching bases. V lost 3 bases, J lost 5 bases, and 12 bases lay in between. CDR3 length: 14 residues. The CDR3 nucleotides are TGTGCCAGCAGTTTCGGTGGGAGAGGAGATACGCAGTATTTT. Protein product: CASSFGGRGDTQYF.

This clonotype was seen repeatedly, ten times or more. One end of the junction fails to match germline, which may point to a read error. The chain recombines TRBV27 with TRBJ2-7; 8 bases are a match to TRBD1. The germline V gene has CDR1 MNHEY and CDR2 SMNVEV (reference sequence). There are 15 residues in the CDR3. The chain's CDR3 is CASSLYAGQVNEQYF. DNA for the CDR3: TGTGCCAGCAGCTTATACGCGGGACAGGTCAACGAGCAGTACTTC.

Only a few counts were recorded for this clonotype. This sequence joins TRBV20-1 and TRBJ2-1; D unclear. In germline, CDR1 is DFQATT, CDR2 SNEGSKA (reference sequence). CDR3 length: 13 amino acids. V lost 2 bases, J lost 6 bases, and 11 bases lay in between. The CDR3 protein is CSARRATINEQFF. The CDR3 bases are TGCAGTGCTAGACGAGCTACAATCAATGAGCAGTTCTTC.

This clonotype was counted between two and nine times. The gene calls are TRBV28 and TRBJ2-1; a possible D gene is TRBD1 (6 bases). In germline, CDR1 is MDHEN, CDR2 SYDVKM. V was clipped by 7 bases and J by 8 bases, with 15 bases between them. This CDR3 contains 13 residues. CDR3 DNA sequence: TGTGCCAGCAACAGGGTTACGCTTGATGAGCAGTTCTTC. It yields the protein CASNRVTLDEQFF.

This clonotype was seen repeatedly, ten times or more. V usage is TRBV29-1 and J usage is TRBJ2-7; tentative D call: TRBD2 (5 bases). The germline V gene encodes CDR1 SQVTM and CDR2 ANQGSEA. V lost 4 bases and J 4 bases, leaving 8 bases between the germline ends. The CDR3 sequence is 11 residues long. CDR3: CSVVTGYEQYF. CDR3 DNA sequence: TGCAGCGTTGTAACGGGATACGAGCAGTACTTC.

This clonotype was counted at least ten times. The rearrangement uses TRBV13 and TRBJ1-4; TRBD1 matches 11 bases. Germline-derived CDR1 and CDR2 are PRHDT and FYEKMQ (reference sequence). The CDR3 totals 16 residues. V was pared by 3 bases and J by 7 bases, with 7 bases of the junction left unmatched. CDR3 DNA sequence: TGTGCCAGCAGCTTCAAACCGGGACAGGGGGGTGAAAAACTGTTTTTT. Protein: CASSFKPGQGGEKLFF.

In regard to this clonotype: The conserved closing phenylalanine or tryptophan is absent in this CDR3, likely reflecting a read error. The genes are TRBV4-1 and TRBJ2-7, with no clear D. Germline-derived CDR1 and CDR2 are MGHRA and YSYEKL. The CDR3 length is 15 residues. CDR3: CVSSQEWSRSYEQYS. DNA for the CDR3: TGCGTCAGCAGCCAAGAGTGGAGCAGGTCATACGAGCAGTACTCC.

Ten or more counts support this clonotype. The chain has TRBV4-1 and TRBJ2-7, with D maybe TRBD2 (5 bases). V gave up 1 base and J gave up 4 bases, with 14 bases separating them. The CDR3 length is 15 residues. Germline V gives CDR1 MGHRA, CDR2 YSYEKL. The CDR3: CASSQVYGVRYEQYF. The CDR3 nucleotides read TGCGCCAGCAGCCAAGTATACGGGGTCCGGTACGAGCAGTACTTC.

This clonotype was observed at least ten times. V and J are TRBV27 and TRBJ1-6; D not resolved. CDR3 length: 18 residues. The germline CDR1 and CDR2 sequences are MNHEY and SMNVEV (reference sequence). Trimming left V 0 bases short and J 9 bases short, with 21 bases between. The CDR3 DNA follows: TGTGCCAGCAGTTTATCCGGGCCCAATAGTCCAGGACCTTCACCCCTCCACTTT. Translation gives CASSLSGPNSPGPSPLHF.

This clonotype was found many times. This sequence joins TRBV28 and TRBJ2-5; D gene uncertain. V was pared by 6 bases and J by 0 bases, with 11 bases between. Per the germline V gene, CDR1 is MDHEN and CDR2 is SYDVKM. The CDR3 has 14 residues. In DNA form, the CDR3 reads TGTGCCAGCAGGGTCCGGCGGTACCAAGAGACCCAGTACTTC. Encoded protein: CASRVRRYQETQYF.

This clonotype appeared many times. The rearrangement links TRBV4-1 to TRBJ2-1; a weak D match, TRBD2 (6 bases). Germline V gene data show CDR1 as MGHRA and CDR2 as YSYEKL. Trimming took 1 base from V and 4 from J, leaving 11 bases between them. This CDR3 is built from 15 residues. The CDR3 reads CASSQGLALYNEQFF. The CDR3 DNA sequence: TGCGCCAGCAGCCAAGGGCTAGCGTTATACAATGAGCAGTTCTTC.

This clonotype was detected once. V is TRBV27 and J is TRBJ2-1, with D tentatively TRBD2 (5 bases). There are 13 residues in the CDR3. The germline V gene encodes CDR1 MNHEY and CDR2 SMNVEV (reference sequence). The ends were cut back, 1 base at V and 7 bases at J, with 8 bases in the middle. DNA for the CDR3: TGTGCCAGCAGTTTATTGGACTGGAATGAGCAGTTCTTC. Amino acid sequence: CASSLLDWNEQFF.

This clonotype was seen repeatedly, ten times or more. The chain recombines TRBV7-9 with TRBJ2-5; a possible D gene is TRBD2 (6 bases). Germline loops: CDR1 SEHNR, CDR2 FQNEAQ (reference sequence). V lost 3 bases, J lost 3 bases, and 8 bases lay in between. The CDR3 sequence is 13 residues long. For the CDR3, the DNA is TGTGCCAGCAGCTTTAGACTAGAAGAGACCCAGTACTTC. This encodes CASSFRLEETQYF.

This clonotype was seen repeatedly, ten times or more. The chain has TRBV28 and TRBJ2-7, with D tentatively TRBD2 (6 bases). The ends were cut back, 6 bases at V and 2 bases at J, with 14 bases in the middle. The germline V gene has CDR1 MDHEN and CDR2 SYDVKM. This CDR3 spans 14 amino acids. The CDR3 coding sequence is TGTGCCAGCAGCATCGGCCGACTAGCCTACGAGCAGTACTTC. Protein: CASSIGRLAYEQYF.

Points on this clonotype: The missing conserved phenylalanine or tryptophan at the end of this CDR3 makes a read error likely. CDR3 in amino acids: CASSSGLLSYKQYS. DNA of the CDR3: TGTGCCAGCAGCTCGGGACTGCTCTCCTACAAGCAGTACTCC. The rearrangement uses TRBV7-6 and TRBJ2-7, with D perhaps TRBD2 (6 bases). The CDR3 sequence is 14 residues long. The germline CDR1 and CDR2 sequences are SGHVS and FNYEAQ.

This clonotype was seen ten or more times. The genes are TRBV7-9 and TRBJ2-3; 7 positions agree with TRBD1. The CDR3 totals 15 residues. Trimming removed 4 bases from V and 6 bases from J; junction bases left unmatched: 10. The germline CDR1 and CDR2 sequences are SEHNR and FQNEAQ (reference sequence). The CDR3 loop reads CASSSSDRELDTQYF. CDR3 coding DNA: TGTGCCAGCAGCTCCTCAGACAGGGAGCTTGATACGCAGTATTTT.

This clonotype was observed at least ten times. This rearrangement joins TRBV6-1 to TRBJ1-1; tentative D call: TRBD1 (6 bases). Germline V gives CDR1 MNHNS, CDR2 SASEGT. The CDR3 sequence is 14 residues long. Deletions cut 4 bases from V and 6 bases from J, with 15 bases between. The CDR3 coding sequence is TGTGCCAGCAGTGTAAGTCAGGGGACGGCTGAAGCTTTCTTT. This sequence encodes CASSVSQGTAEAFF.

V usage is TRBV6-5 and J usage is TRBJ1-2; the match to TRBD1 covers 8 bases. The CDR3 extends over 13 amino acids. Germline V gene sequence: CDR1 MNHEY, CDR2 SVGAGI. The ends lost 7 bases at V and 5 bases at J; junction bases unmatched: 6. The DNA of the CDR3 is TGTGCCAGCAACAAGGGGACAGGATATGGCTACACCTTC. Translating gives CASNKGTGYGYTF.

This clonotype was seen ten or more times. J is TRBJ2-1 and V is TRBV10-3; TRBD1 is a possible D gene (6 bases). CDR3 length equals 15 residues. V lost 2 bases to trimming and J lost 8 bases, with 16 bases between them. Germline loops: CDR1 ENHRY, CDR2 SYGVKD. The CDR3 spells CAISERNQGKDEQFF. The DNA of the CDR3 is TGTGCCATCAGTGAGAGAAATCAGGGGAAGGATGAGCAGTTCTTC.

This clonotype was detected many times. This chain connects TRBV12-3 or TRBV12-4 to TRBJ1-3; 8 bases line up with TRBD1. The length of the CDR3 is 14 residues. Trimming cost V 7 bases and J 2 bases; bases outside gene matches: 4. CDR3 residues: CASNPTGAGNTIYF. The CDR3 DNA reads as TGTGCCAGCAACCCGACAGGGGCTGGAAACACCATATATTTT.

At least ten counts were recorded for this clonotype. The chain is built from TRBV24-1 and TRBJ2-1, with a tentative D call TRBD2 (5 bases). The CDR3 is 18 residues long. V was clipped by 7 bases and J by 1 base, with 22 bases between them. Germline V CDR1 and CDR2: KGHDR, SFDVKD. The CDR3 protein is CATSDSTSGETSYNEQFF. CDR3 sequence (DNA): TGTGCCACCAGCGACTCTACAAGCGGCGAAACATCCTACAATGAGCAGTTCTTC.

A word on this clonotype: A read error may be the cause here, since a much bigger clone is one base away. V is TRBV20-1 and J is TRBJ2-1; TRBD2 agrees at 9 bases. Looked up from germline, CDR1 is DFQATT and CDR2 is SNEGSKA (reference sequence). The CDR3 contains 16 residues. The CDR3 reads CSARDGVAGVSNGQFF. DNA for the CDR3: TGCAGTGCTAGAGACGGGGTAGCGGGGGTCTCCAATGGGCAGTTCTTC.

In this sample, this clonotype turned up many times. This sequence joins TRBV6-2 or TRBV6-3 and TRBJ1-1; 7 bases are shared with TRBD1. The V gene end was trimmed by 4 bases and the J gene end by 3 bases; junction bases not matched to a gene: 5. The germline V gene encodes CDR1 MNHEY and CDR2 SVGEGT. The length of the CDR3 is 14 residues. The CDR3 is CASSLRTGDTEAFF. The CDR3 coding sequence is TGTGCCAGCAGTTTACGGACAGGAGACACTGAAGCTTTCTTT.